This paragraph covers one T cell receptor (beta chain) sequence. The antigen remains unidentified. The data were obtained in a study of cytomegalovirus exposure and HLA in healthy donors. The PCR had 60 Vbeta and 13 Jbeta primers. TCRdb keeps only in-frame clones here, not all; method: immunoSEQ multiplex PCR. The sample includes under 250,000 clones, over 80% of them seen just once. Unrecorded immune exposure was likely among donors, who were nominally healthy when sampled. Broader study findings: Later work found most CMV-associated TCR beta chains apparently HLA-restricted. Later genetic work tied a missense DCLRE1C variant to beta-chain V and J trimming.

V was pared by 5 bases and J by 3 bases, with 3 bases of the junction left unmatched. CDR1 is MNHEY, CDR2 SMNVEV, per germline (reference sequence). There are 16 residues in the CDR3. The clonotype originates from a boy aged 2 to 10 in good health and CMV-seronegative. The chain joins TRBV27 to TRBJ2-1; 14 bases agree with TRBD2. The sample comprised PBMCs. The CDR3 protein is CASSPGTSGSYNEQFF. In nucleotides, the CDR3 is TGTGCCAGCAGTCCAGGGACTAGCGGGAGCTACAATGAGCAGTTCTTC.